The rows below give T cell receptor beta chains drawn from one sample of a study of blood T cells in healthy people across ages. TCRdb itself ran the 5' RACE reads through MiXCR, one entry per CDR3 protein. The sample carries roughly 1 million distinct CDR3 sequences, approximately 26% recorded once. The sample was also linked to a second study, of T cells of mothers and their children.

Sequenced sample: blood. The receptors originated from a girl aged 2-10 years in good health. Both conserved end residues are part of each CDR3. Fields, in order: J gene, V gene, clone size, D gene, CDR3 protein, CDR3 DNA. The D gene is left open where the match is weak. Only part of the rows carry a size: once, few, many, or a class if the clone is expanded.

TRBJ2-7,TRBV12-3/TRBV12-4,few,.,CASSRTADSSYEQYF,TGTGCCAGCAGCCGGACAGCAGATAGCTCCTACGAGCAGTACTTC
TRBJ2-5,TRBV9,many,TRBD2,CASSAPGGERETQYF,TGTGCCAGCAGCGCTCCGGGAGGGGAGAGAGAGACCCAGTACTTC
TRBJ2-7,TRBV4-2,.,TRBD2,CASSQVAGNLGEQYF,TGTGCCAGCAGCCAGGTAGCGGGGAACCTAGGCGAGCAGTACTTC
TRBJ2-1,TRBV20-1,.,TRBD2,CRPPSGRSNEQFF,TGCAGGCCGCCTAGCGGGAGATCCAATGAGCAGTTCTTC
TRBJ1-2,TRBV7-8,.,.,CASSLETLGALVPDGYTF,TGTGCCAGCAGCTTAGAGACGTTGGGTGCACTAGTTCCAGATGGCTACACCTTC
TRBJ2-2,TRBV4-1,few,TRBD1,CASSQEPRTGNTGELFF,TGCGCCAGCAGCCAAGAGCCAAGGACAGGCAACACCGGGGAGCTGTTTTTT
TRBJ2-1,TRBV5-1,few,TRBD2,CASRPGLAGLLEQFF,TGCGCCAGCAGGCCGGGACTAGCGGGCCTATTGGAGCAGTTCTTC
TRBJ2-7,TRBV25-1,.,TRBD1,CASSDLGTGGDEQYF,TGTGCCAGCAGTGATCTGGGGACAGGGGGCGACGAGCAGTACTTC
TRBJ2-2,TRBV24-1,.,.,CATGGDSNTGELFF,TGTGCCACCGGGGGTGATTCGAACACCGGGGAGCTGTTTTTT
TRBJ2-7,TRBV5-6,.,.,CASSLVRGNEQYF,TGTGCCAGCAGCTTGGTGAGGGGCAACGAGCAGTACTTC
TRBJ1-2,TRBV7-3,.,.,CASSSNTGGRTIAYGYTF,TGTGCCAGCAGCTCCAATACTGGAGGACGGACGATCGCCTATGGCTACACCTTC
TRBJ2-7,TRBV29-1,.,.,CSVAGSAGPYEQYF,TGCAGCGTTGCGGGATCCGCGGGGCCCTACGAGCAGTACTTC
TRBJ2-1,TRBV20-1,.,.,CSAREFQRYNEQFF,TGCAGTGCTAGAGAATTCCAGCGGTACAATGAGCAGTTCTTC
TRBJ1-6,TRBV7-9,once,TRBD1,CASDEADRDNSPLHF,TGTGCCAGCGACGAGGCGGACAGGGATAATTCACCCCTCCACTTT
TRBJ2-7,TRBV20-1,few,.,CSASTRFHEQYF,TGCAGTGCAAGCACTAGGTTCCACGAGCAGTACTTC
TRBJ1-6,TRBV6-5,few,TRBD1,CARCWDSYNSPLHF,TGTGCCAGGTGTTGGGACAGCTATAATTCACCCCTCCACTTT
TRBJ2-1,TRBV12-3/TRBV12-4,few,.,CASSFGGEYNEQFF,TGTGCCAGCAGTTTCGGAGGTGAATACAATGAGCAGTTCTTC
TRBJ2-3,TRBV9,.,TRBD2,CASSVGAGGPPDTQYF,TGTGCCAGCAGCGTAGGAGCGGGGGGGCCCCCAGATACGCAGTATTTT
TRBJ2-3,TRBV7-2,few,TRBD2,CASSLAGTSGREPTQYF,TGTGCCAGCAGCTTAGCAGGGACTAGCGGGAGGGAACCGACGCAGTATTTT
TRBJ1-2,TRBV5-1,.,.,CASSLMGLTGRGDGYTF,TGCGCCAGCAGCTTGATGGGGCTTACAGGGAGGGGCGATGGCTACACCTTC
TRBJ2-3,TRBV28,.,.,CASEAQGSSTDTQYF,TGTGCCAGCGAAGCCCAGGGCTCTAGCACAGATACGCAGTATTTT
TRBJ2-1,TRBV7-2,.,.,CASSLAGTDEQFF,TGTGCCAGCAGCTTAGCGGGGACTGATGAGCAGTTCTTC
TRBJ2-5,TRBV20-1,.,TRBD2,CSAISGGYETQYF,TGCAGTGCTATTTCGGGGGGTTATGAGACCCAGTACTTC
TRBJ2-5,TRBV7-8,.,.,CASSSQGGIETQYF,TGTGCCAGCAGCTCACAGGGGGGGATAGAGACCCAGTACTTC
TRBJ1-4,TRBV27,few,.,CASSLSSGFSEKLFF,TGTGCCAGCAGTTTATCATCGGGTTTTAGCGAAAAACTGTTTTTT
TRBJ2-2,TRBV6-2/TRBV6-3,.,.,CASTGSYTGELFF,TGTGCCAGCACAGGGTCGTACACCGGGGAGCTGTTTTTT
TRBJ2-2,TRBV20-1,.,.,CSATAQNTGELFF,TGCAGTGCTACAGCGCAGAACACCGGGGAGCTGTTTTTT
TRBJ2-7,TRBV2,.,.,CASSEFWDLSYEQYF,TGTGCCAGCAGTGAATTTTGGGACCTCTCCTACGAGCAGTACTTC
TRBJ1-1,TRBV27,few,.,CASRRGQPPEAFF,TGTGCCAGCAGACGAGGACAGCCACCTGAAGCTTTCTTT
TRBJ1-5,TRBV6-2/TRBV6-3,.,.,CASSPLSTRFYSNQPQHF,TGTGCCAGCAGTCCCCTCTCAACCCGATTTTATAGCAATCAGCCCCAGCATTTT
TRBJ1-1,TRBV6-6,.,.,CASSYLVGNTKAFF,TGTGCCAGCAGTTACCTCGTGGGTAACACTAAAGCTTTCTTT
TRBJ2-3,TRBV7-9,few,.,CASSAIRDRHEADTQYF,TGTGCCAGCAGCGCGATCCGGGACCGTCATGAGGCAGATACGCAGTATTTT
TRBJ2-7,TRBV9,few,.,CASSQDDPYEQYF,TGTGCCAGCAGCCAAGACGACCCCTACGAGCAGTACTTC
TRBJ2-1,TRBV5-1,few,TRBD1,CASTETGGSYNEQFF,TGCGCCAGCACCGAGACAGGGGGCTCCTACAATGAGCAGTTCTTC
TRBJ2-7,TRBV5-8,.,.,CASSFFQSDEQYF,TGTGCCAGCAGCTTCTTTCAGAGCGACGAGCAGTACTTC